The 9 T cell receptor beta chains below all came from one sample that was sequenced in a study of blood T cell repertoires in COVID-19. The protocol was immunoSEQ multiplex PCR, while the TCRdb copy is restricted to in-frame clones and leaves out a portion. Among about 170,000 clones listed, about 93% were seen once. The sequencing sample was made of peripheral blood. The receptors come from a woman between 50 and 59 years old with acute or convalescent COVID-19.

J is TRBJ1-6 and V is TRBV27, with a possible D match to TRBD1 (6 bases). The germline gives CDR1 MNHEY, CDR2 SMNVEV (reference sequence). Trimming removed 5 bases at V and 4 bases at J, with 9 bases between. The CDR3 has 14 amino acids. The CDR3 region has the DNA TGTGCCAGCAGTCGCCAGGGGTATAATTCACCCCTCCACTTT. Protein sequence: CASSRQGYNSPLHF.

The rearrangement joins TRBV7-2 to TRBJ2-1; 13 bases are a match to TRBD2. CDR1 is SGHTA and CDR2 is FQGNSA in the germline V gene. The length of the CDR3 is 16 residues. V trimming: 5 bases; J trimming: 8 bases; junction bases outside the gene matches: 9. CDR3 in amino acids: CASSVRTSGRVDEQFF. In nucleotides, the CDR3 is TGTGCCAGCAGCGTCAGGACTAGCGGGAGAGTAGATGAGCAGTTCTTC.

The chain links TRBV5-5 to TRBJ1-3, with TRBD1 matching 7 bases. Germline loops: CDR1 SGHKS, CDR2 YYEKEE (reference sequence). V lost 6 bases and J lost 0; bases outside the gene matches: 9. The CDR3 runs to 16 residues. DNA for the CDR3: TGTGCCAGCACTCGGGACAGCCAATTCTCTGGAAACACCATATATTTT. Encoded protein: CASTRDSQFSGNTIYF. The full variable domain, in which reference TRBV5-5 and TRBJ1-3 provide the parts outside the CDR3, is DAGVTQSPTHLIKTRGQQVTLRCSPISGHKSVSWYQQVLGQGPQFIFQYYEKEERGRGNFPDRFSARQFPNYSSELNVNALLLGDSALYLCASTRDSQFSGNTIYFGEGSWLTVV.

This chain connects TRBV7-9 to TRBJ2-3, with TRBD1 identical over 9 bases. CDR1 is SEHNR and CDR2 is FQNEAQ in the germline V gene (reference sequence). Germline trimming cut 6 bases from V and 6 bases from J; bases unmatched to any gene: 13. CDR3 length equals 16 residues. CDR3: CASSLPGQGISDTQYF. The DNA of the CDR3 is TGTGCCAGCAGTTTACCGGGACAGGGAATTTCGGATACGCAGTATTTT.

In this sample, this clone turned up a few times. The chain links TRBV24-1 to TRBJ1-5, with D unclear. Trimming shortened V by 3 bases and J by 3 bases, and 11 bases separated the two germline ends. Looked up from germline, CDR1 is KGHDR and CDR2 is SFDVKD. The CDR3 covers 15 residues. CDR3 DNA: TGTGCCACCAGTGATCCGACAAGTATCAATCAGCCCCAGCATTTT. Translation gives CATSDPTSINQPQHF.

Here the CDR3 DNA reads TGTGCCAGCAGTGAATACCTAGCGGGGGCGCAAGAGACCCAGTACTTC. It specifies CASSEYLAGAQETQYF. This chain connects TRBV2 to TRBJ2-5; 10 bases are a match to TRBD2. Germline V CDR1 and CDR2: SNHLY, FYNNEI. The CDR3 covers 16 residues. With 2 bases clipped from V and 2 bases from J, the junction kept 5 bases outside the gene matches. The full variable domain, rest sourced from reference TRBV2 and TRBJ2-5, is EPEVTQTPSHQVTQMGQEVILRCVPISNHLYFYWYRQILGQKVEFLVSFYNNEISEKSEIFDDQFSVERPDGSNFTLKIRSTKLEDSAMYFCASSEYLAGAQETQYFGPGTRLLVL.

This chain connects TRBV10-3 to TRBJ1-2, with a weak D call TRBD1 (6 bases). Trimming removed 3 bases at V and 8 bases at J, with 13 bases between. This CDR3 is built from 13 residues. Germline V gene data show CDR1 as ENHRY and CDR2 as SYGVKD. The CDR3 protein is CAISDLQGNGYTF. In DNA form, the CDR3 reads TGTGCCATCAGTGATCTTCAGGGGAACGGCTACACCTTC.

V gene TRBV7-3 combines with J gene TRBJ2-3; 8 bases fit TRBD2. The CDR3 is 15 amino acids. Per the germline V gene, CDR1 is SGHTA and CDR2 is FQGTGA. After removal of 2 bases from V and 6 bases from J, the junction contained 7 bases not matched to a gene. CDR3 DNA sequence: TGTGCCAGCAGCTTAGGCGGGGGGCTGGCGGATACGCAGTATTTT. Translation: CASSLGGGLADTQYF. The complete variable domain, with remaining parts taken from reference TRBV7-3 and TRBJ2-3, reads GAGVSQTPSNKVTEKGKYVELRCDPISGHTALYWYRQSLGQGPEFLIYFQGTGAADDSGLPNDRFFAVRPEGSVSTLKIQRTERGDSAVYLCASSLGGGLADTQYFGPGTRLTVL.

This rearrangement joins TRBV27 to TRBJ2-5, with 10 bases identical to TRBD2. Losses at the gene ends were 5 bases for V and 0 bases for J; bases not matched to a gene: 0. Germline V CDR1 and CDR2: MNHEY, SMNVEV (reference sequence). There are 14 residues in the CDR3. The DNA of the CDR3 is TGTGCCAGCAGTGGGACTAGCGACCAAGAGACCCAGTACTTC. Its translation is CASSGTSDQETQYF.